These 12 T cell receptor beta chains originate from one sample sequenced in a study of blood T cell repertoires in COVID-19. Measured with immunoSEQ multiplex PCR; TCRdb has only the in-frame clones, and not every one. The sample includes some 200,000 clones, about 90% of them seen just once. Sequencing was performed on peripheral blood. The receptors shown here come from a man aged 18 to 30 with active or convalescent COVID-19.

CDR3 residues: CAISEWPGLAGDEQFF. CDR3 DNA sequence: TGTGCCATCAGTGAGTGGCCGGGACTAGCGGGAGATGAGCAGTTCTTC. The chain links TRBV10-3 to TRBJ2-1; 14 bases map to TRBD2. From germline, CDR1 is ENHRY and CDR2 SYGVKD. The CDR3 is made up of 16 amino acids. V lost 1 base and J lost 8; bases outside the gene matches: 4.

V and J are TRBV5-6 and TRBJ1-2; TRBD1 agrees at 7 bases. V was pared by 0 bases and J by 5 bases, with 10 bases of the junction left unmatched. CDR3 length: 16 amino acids. Germline CDR1 SGHDT, CDR2 YYEEEE. The CDR3 coding sequence is TGTGCCAGCAGCTTGGTCCGGGACAGAGAGCGTTATGGCTACACCTTC. It encodes CASSLVRDRERYGYTF.

This sequence joins TRBV4-2 and TRBJ1-6; D unclear. CDR1 is LGHNA and CDR2 is YNFKEQ in the germline V gene. The V end lost 0 bases, the J end lost 7 bases, and 19 bases lay between the germline ends. This CDR3 has 18 amino acids. The CDR3 sequence is CASSQDVRAAEGNSPLHF. The CDR3 DNA reads TGTGCCAGCAGCCAAGATGTAAGGGCCGCAGAGGGCAATTCACCCCTCCACTTT.

V is TRBV6-2 or TRBV6-3 and J is TRBJ2-5; a weak D match, TRBD2 (5 bases). The CDR3 totals 14 residues. Trimming took 2 bases from V and 5 from J, leaving 12 bases between them. CDR1 and CDR2 (germline): MNHEY, SVGEGT. The CDR3: CASSYDSPGETQYF. The CDR3 DNA follows: TGTGCCAGCAGTTACGATAGTCCGGGGGAGACCCAGTACTTC.

The sample holds one count of this clone. The rearrangement joins TRBV5-4 to TRBJ2-3; 11 bases are a match to TRBD2. The CDR3 consists of 20 residues. Trimming at V came to 4 bases and at J to 2 bases, leaving 18 bases not matched to a gene. Germline-derived CDR1 and CDR2 are SGHNT and YYREEE (reference sequence). CDR3 in DNA: TGTGCCAGCAGCCGCGGGACCCTGCCCCCGGGACTAGCGGACACAGATACGCAGTATTTT. Amino acids: CASSRGTLPPGLADTDTQYF.

The V gene is TRBV10-3, the J gene TRBJ2-2, with TRBD2 as a possible D gene (6 bases). V shed 7 bases and J shed 4 bases, with 10 bases lying between them. This CDR3 is 13 amino acids long. CDR1 ENHRY and CDR2 SYGVKD come from the germline V gene. CDR3 bases: TGTGCCATCACCCGGGAGCCCACCGGGGAGCTGTTTTTT. This gives the protein CAITREPTGELFF.

This chain connects TRBV7-2 to TRBJ1-2; TRBD1 matches 9 bases. J gave up 5 bases and V 5 bases, and 9 bases lay outside the gene matches. CDR3 length: 15 amino acids. Germline V gives CDR1 SGHTA, CDR2 FQGNSA. The CDR3 region has the DNA TGTGCCAGCAGCCTCGGACAGGGGATACGGTATGGCTACACCTTC. Translating gives CASSLGQGIRYGYTF.

This chain links TRBV5-4 with TRBJ1-1; D remains ambiguous. This CDR3 is 14 amino acids long. CDR1 SGHNT and CDR2 YYREEE come from the germline V gene (reference sequence). Trimming stripped 0 bases from V and 4 bases from J, with 10 bases between. The CDR3 nucleotides read TGTGCCAGCAGCTTGGGACCGGGTCTCACTGAAGCTTTCTTT. Translated, it gives CASSLGPGLTEAFF.

The genes are TRBV7-2 and TRBJ1-2; possible D gene TRBD1, 5 bases. CDR3 length equals 16 residues. Germline lookup yields CDR1 SGHTA and CDR2 FQGNSA. Trimming stripped 1 base from V and 6 bases from J, with 18 bases between. Here the CDR3 reads CASSLVVPTGVNGYTF. The CDR3 DNA reads as TGTGCCAGCAGCTTAGTCGTCCCTACAGGAGTAAATGGCTACACCTTC.

This clone was recorded many times. CDR3 nucleotide sequence: TGTGCCAGCTCTAGCGCAGGCAATGAGCAGTTCTTC. This codes for CASSSAGNEQFF. The V call is TRBV18, the J call TRBJ2-1, with D maybe TRBD2 (5 bases). The germline V gene encodes CDR1 KGHSH and CDR2 LQKENI. The CDR3 has 12 amino acids. Trimming shortened V by 6 bases and J by 6 bases, and 9 bases separated the two germline ends.

The gene calls are TRBV9 and TRBJ1-1; D is possibly TRBD1 (6 bases). Between the trimmed V and J ends, which lost 3 bases and 6 bases, there was a span of 18 bases. The CDR3 totals 15 residues. Germline V gene lookup returns CDR1 SGDLS and CDR2 YYNGEE. In DNA form, the CDR3 reads TGTGCCAGCAGCGAGGACGCCGGGACATCCTCTGAAGCTTTCTTT. Translated, it gives CASSEDAGTSSEAFF.

The chain couples TRBV6-5 to TRBJ2-3; perhaps TRBD2 as D (5 bases). V dropped 2 bases and J dropped 3 bases, with 15 bases sitting between them. CDR1 and CDR2 (germline): MNHEY, SVGAGI. This CDR3 spans 16 amino acids. DNA for the CDR3: TGTGCCAGCAGTTACACGACGGCCCCGGGGACAGATACGCAGTATTTT. This encodes CASSYTTAPGTDTQYF.